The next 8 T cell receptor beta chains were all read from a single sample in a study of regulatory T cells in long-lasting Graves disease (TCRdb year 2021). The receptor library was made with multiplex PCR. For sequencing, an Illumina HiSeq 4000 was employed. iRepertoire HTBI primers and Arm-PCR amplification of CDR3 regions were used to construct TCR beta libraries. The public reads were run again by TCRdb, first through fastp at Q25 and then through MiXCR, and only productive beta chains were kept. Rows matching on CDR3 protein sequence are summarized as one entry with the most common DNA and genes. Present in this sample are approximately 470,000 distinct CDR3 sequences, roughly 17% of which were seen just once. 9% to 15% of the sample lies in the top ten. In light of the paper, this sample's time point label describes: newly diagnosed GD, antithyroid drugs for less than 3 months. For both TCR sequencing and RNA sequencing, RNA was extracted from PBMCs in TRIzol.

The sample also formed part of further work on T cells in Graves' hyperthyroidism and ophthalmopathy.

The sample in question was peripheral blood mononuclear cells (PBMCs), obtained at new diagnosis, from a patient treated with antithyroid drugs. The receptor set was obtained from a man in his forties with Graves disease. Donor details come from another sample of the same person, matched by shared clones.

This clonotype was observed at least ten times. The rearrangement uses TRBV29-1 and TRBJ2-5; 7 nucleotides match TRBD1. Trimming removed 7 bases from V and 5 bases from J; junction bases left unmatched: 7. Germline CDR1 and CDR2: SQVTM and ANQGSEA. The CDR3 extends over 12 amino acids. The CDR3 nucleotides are TGCAGCGCTAAACAGGGGTGGGAGACCCAGTACTTC. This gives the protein CSAKQGWETQYF.

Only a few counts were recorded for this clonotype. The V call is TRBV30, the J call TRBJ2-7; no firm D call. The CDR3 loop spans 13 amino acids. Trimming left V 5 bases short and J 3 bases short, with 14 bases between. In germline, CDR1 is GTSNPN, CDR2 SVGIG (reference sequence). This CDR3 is CAWSGGRNYEQYF. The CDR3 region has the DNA TGTGCCTGGTCCGGTGGGCGGAACTACGAGCAGTACTTC.

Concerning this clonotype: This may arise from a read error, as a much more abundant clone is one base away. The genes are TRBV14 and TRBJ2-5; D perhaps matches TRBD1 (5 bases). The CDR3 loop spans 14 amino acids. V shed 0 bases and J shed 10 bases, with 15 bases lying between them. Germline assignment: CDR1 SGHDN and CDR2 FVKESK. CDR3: CASSQDSGPKIQYF. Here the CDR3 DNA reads TGTGCCAGCAGCCAAGATTCAGGGCCAAAGATCCAGTACTTC.

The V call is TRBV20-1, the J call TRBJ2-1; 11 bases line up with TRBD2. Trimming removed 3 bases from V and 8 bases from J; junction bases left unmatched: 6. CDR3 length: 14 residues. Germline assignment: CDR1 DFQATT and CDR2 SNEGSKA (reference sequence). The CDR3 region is CSASDSGRGDEQFF. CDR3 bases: TGCAGTGCTAGCGATAGCGGGAGGGGGGATGAGCAGTTCTTC.

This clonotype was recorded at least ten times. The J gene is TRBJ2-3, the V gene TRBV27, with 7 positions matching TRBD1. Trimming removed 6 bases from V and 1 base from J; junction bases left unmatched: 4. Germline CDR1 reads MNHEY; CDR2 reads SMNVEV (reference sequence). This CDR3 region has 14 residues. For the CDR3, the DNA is TGTGCCAGCAGGTTAACAGGGGGCACAGATACGCAGTATTTT. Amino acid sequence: CASRLTGGTDTQYF.

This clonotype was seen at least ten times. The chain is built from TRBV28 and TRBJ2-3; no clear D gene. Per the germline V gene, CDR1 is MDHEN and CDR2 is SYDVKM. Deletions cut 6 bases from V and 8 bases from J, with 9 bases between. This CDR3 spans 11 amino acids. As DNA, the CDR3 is TGTGCCAGCAGAAACCCCGCTACGCAGTATTTT. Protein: CASRNPATQYF.

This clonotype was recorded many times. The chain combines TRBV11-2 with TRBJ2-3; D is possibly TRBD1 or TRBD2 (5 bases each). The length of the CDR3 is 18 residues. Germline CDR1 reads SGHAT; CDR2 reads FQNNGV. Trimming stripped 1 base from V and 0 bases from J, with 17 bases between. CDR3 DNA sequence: TGTGCCAGCAGCTTAGGGGGCGGGCGGCTAGCAAGCACAGATACGCAGTATTTT. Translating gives CASSLGGGRLASTDTQYF.

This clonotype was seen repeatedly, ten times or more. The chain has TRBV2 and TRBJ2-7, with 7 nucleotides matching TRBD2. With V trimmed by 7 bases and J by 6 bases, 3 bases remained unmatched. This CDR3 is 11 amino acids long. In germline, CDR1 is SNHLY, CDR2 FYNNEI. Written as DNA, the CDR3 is TGTGCCAGCAAGGGGAGGGCCGAGCAGTACTTC. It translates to CASKGRAEQYF. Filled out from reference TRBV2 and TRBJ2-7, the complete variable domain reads EPEVTQTPSHQVTQMGQEVILRCVPISNHLYFYWYRQILGQKVEFLVSFYNNEISEKSEIFDDQFSVERPDGSNFTLKIRSTKLEDSAMYFCASKGRAEQYFGPGTRLTVT.